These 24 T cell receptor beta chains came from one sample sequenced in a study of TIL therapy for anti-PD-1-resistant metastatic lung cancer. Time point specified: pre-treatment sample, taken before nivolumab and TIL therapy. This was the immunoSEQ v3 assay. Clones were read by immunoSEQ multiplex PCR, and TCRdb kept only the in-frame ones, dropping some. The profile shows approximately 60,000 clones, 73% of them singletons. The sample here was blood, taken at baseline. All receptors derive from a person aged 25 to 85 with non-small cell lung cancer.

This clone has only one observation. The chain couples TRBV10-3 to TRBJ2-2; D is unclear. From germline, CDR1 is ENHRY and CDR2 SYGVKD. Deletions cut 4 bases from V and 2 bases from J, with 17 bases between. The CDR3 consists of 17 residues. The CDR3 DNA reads TGTGCCATCAGTGCGCCCTTTTCCGGGTTTAACACCGGGGAGCTGTTTTTT. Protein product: CAISAPFSGFNTGELFF.

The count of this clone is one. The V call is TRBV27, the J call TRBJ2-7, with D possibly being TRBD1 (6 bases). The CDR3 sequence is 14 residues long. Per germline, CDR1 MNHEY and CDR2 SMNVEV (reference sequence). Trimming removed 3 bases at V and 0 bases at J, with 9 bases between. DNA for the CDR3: TGTGCCAGCAGTTTGCGGACAGTCTCCTACGAGCAGTACTTC. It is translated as CASSLRTVSYEQYF.

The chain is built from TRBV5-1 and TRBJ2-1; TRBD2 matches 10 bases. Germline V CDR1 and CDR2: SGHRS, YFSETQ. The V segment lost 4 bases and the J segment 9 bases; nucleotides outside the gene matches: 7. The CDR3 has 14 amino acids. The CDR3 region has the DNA TGCGCCAGCAGCCCGTCGGCTAGCGGGAGTGAGCAGTTCTTC. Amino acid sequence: CASSPSASGSEQFF.

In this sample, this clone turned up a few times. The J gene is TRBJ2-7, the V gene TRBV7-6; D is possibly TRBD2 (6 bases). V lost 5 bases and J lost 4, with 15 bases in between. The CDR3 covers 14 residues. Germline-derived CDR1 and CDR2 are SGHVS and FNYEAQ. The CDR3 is CASSLSGRGYEQYF. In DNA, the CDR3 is TGTGCCAGCAGCCTTAGCGGCCGCGGGTACGAGCAGTACTTC.

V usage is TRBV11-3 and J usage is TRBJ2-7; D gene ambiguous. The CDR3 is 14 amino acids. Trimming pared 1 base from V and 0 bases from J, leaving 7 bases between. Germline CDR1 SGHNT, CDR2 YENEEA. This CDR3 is CASSLGGYSYEQYF. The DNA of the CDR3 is TGTGCCAGCAGCTTAGGGGGTTACTCCTACGAGCAGTACTTC.

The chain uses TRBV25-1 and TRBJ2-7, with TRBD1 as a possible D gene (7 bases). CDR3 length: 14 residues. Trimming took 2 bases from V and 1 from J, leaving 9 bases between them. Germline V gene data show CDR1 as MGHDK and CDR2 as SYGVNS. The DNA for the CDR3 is TGTGCCAGCAGTGAACCAGGGGGGTCCTACGAGCAGTACTTC. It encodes CASSEPGGSYEQYF.

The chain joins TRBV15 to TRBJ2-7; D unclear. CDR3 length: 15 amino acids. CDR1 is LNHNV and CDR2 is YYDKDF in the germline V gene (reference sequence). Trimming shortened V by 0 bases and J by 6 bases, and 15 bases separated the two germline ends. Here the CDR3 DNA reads TGTGCCACCAGCAGAGATGGAGTCGGCTCGGGCGAGCAGTACTTC. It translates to CATSRDGVGSGEQYF.

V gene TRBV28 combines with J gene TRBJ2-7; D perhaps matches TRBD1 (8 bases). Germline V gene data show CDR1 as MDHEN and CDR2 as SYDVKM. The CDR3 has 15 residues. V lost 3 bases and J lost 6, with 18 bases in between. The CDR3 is CASSLGGTGLFEQYF. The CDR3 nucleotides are TGTGCCAGCAGTTTGGGAGGGACAGGTTTATTCGAGCAGTACTTC.

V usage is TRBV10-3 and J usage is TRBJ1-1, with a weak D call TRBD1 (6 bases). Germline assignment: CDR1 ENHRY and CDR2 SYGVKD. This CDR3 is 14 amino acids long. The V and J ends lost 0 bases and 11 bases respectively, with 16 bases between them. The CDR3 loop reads CAISESGTGSFAFF. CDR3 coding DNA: TGTGCCATCAGTGAGTCAGGCACAGGGTCGTTTGCTTTCTTT.

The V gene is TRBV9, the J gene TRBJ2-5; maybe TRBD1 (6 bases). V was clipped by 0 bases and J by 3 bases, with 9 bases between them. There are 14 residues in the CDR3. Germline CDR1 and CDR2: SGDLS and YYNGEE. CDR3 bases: TGTGCCAGCAGCGTAGGGACAGCTGAAGAGACCCAGTACTTC. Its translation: CASSVGTAEETQYF.

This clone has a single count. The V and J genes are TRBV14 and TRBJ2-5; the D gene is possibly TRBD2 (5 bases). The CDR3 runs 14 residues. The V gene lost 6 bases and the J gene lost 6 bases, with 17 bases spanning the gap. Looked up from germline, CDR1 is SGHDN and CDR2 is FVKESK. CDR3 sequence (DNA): TGTGCCAGCAGTCCCGGTCGTTCGGGGAAGACCCAGTACTTC. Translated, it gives CASSPGRSGKTQYF.

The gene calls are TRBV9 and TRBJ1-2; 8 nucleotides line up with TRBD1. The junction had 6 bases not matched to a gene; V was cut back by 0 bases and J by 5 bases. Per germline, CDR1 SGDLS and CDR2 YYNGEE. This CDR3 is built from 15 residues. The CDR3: CASSVAPTGEYGYTF. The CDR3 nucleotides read TGTGCCAGCAGCGTAGCCCCGACAGGGGAGTATGGCTACACCTTC.

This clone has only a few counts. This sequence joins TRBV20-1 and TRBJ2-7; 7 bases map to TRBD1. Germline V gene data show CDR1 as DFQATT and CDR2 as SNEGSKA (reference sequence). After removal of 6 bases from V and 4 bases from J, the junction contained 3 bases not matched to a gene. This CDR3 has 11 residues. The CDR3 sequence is CSATGAYEQYF. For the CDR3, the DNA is TGCAGTGCAACAGGGGCGTACGAGCAGTACTTC.

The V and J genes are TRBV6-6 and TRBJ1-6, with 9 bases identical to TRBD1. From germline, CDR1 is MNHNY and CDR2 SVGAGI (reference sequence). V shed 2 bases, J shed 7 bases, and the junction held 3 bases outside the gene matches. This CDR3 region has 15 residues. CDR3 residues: CASSYQGTGNSPLHF. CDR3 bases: TGTGCCAGCAGTTACCAAGGGACAGGGAATTCACCCCTCCACTTT.

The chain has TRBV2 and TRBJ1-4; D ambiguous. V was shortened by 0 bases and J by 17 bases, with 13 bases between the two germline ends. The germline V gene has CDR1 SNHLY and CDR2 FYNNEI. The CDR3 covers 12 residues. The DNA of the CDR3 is TGTGCCAGCAGTGAAGCGCTTGGCGGGCTTTTTTTT. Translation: CASSEALGGLFF. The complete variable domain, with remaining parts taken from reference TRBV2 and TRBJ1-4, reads EPEVTQTPSHQVTQMGQEVILRCVPISNHLYFYWYRQILGQKVEFLVSFYNNEISEKSEIFDDQFSVERPDGSNFTLKIRSTKLEDSAMYFCASSEALGGLFFGSGTQLSVL.

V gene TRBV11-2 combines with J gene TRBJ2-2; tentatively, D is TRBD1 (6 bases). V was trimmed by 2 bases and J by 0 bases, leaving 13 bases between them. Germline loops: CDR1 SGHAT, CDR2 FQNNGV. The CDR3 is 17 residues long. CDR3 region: CASSLTLGTTNTGELFF. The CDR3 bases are TGTGCCAGCAGCTTAACCCTTGGGACAACGAACACCGGGGAGCTGTTTTTT.

CDR3 sequence reads: CASSPGDFEAKNIQYF. CDR3 DNA sequence: TGTGCCAGCAGCCCCGGTGACTTTGAGGCCAAAAACATTCAGTACTTC. V is TRBV11-3 and J is TRBJ2-4; D is unclear. V lost 5 bases to trimming and J lost 1 base, with 15 bases between them. This CDR3 has 16 amino acids. Germline V CDR1 and CDR2: SGHNT, YENEEA.

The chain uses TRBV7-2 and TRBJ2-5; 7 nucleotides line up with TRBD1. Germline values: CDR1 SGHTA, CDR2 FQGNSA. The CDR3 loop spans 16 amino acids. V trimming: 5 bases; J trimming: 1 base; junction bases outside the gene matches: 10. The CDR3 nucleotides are TGTGCCAGCAGCCCCGCCAGGACAGGCGTCCAAGAGACCCAGTACTTC. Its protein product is CASSPARTGVQETQYF. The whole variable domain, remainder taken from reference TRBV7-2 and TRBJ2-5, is GAGVSQSPSNKVTEKGKDVELRCDPISGHTALYWYRQSLGQGLEFLIYFQGNSAPDKSGLPSDRFSAERTGGSVSTLTIQRTQQEDSAVYLCASSPARTGVQETQYFGPGTRLLVL.

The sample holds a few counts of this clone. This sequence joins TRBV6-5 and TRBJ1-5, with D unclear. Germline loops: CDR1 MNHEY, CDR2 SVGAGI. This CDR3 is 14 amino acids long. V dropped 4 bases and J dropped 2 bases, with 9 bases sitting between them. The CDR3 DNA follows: TGTGCCAGCAGTTCAGCAACAGGCAATCAGCCCCAGCATTTT. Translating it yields CASSSATGNQPQHF.

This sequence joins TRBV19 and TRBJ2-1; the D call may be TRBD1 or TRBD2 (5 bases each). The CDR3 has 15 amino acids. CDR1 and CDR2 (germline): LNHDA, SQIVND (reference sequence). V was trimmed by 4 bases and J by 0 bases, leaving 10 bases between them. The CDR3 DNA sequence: TGTGCCAGTAGTACGAGGGACCACTCCTACAATGAGCAGTTCTTC. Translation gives CASSTRDHSYNEQFF.

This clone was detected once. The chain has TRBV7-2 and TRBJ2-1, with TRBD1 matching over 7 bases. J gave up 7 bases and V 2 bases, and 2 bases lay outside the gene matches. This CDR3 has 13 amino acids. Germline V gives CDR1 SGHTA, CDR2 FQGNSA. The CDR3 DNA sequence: TGTGCCAGCAGCTTACCAGGGGGTAATGAGCAGTTCTTC. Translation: CASSLPGGNEQFF. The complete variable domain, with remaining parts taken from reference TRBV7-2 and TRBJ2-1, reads GAGVSQSPSNKVTEKGKDVELRCDPISGHTALYWYRQSLGQGLEFLIYFQGNSAPDKSGLPSDRFSAERTGGSVSTLTIQRTQQEDSAVYLCASSLPGGNEQFFGPGTRLTVL.

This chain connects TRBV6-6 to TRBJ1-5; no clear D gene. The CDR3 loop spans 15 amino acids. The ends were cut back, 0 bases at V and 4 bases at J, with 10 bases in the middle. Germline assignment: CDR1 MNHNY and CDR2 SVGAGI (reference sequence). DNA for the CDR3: TGTGCCAGCAGTTACTCGACGGGAGGGAATCAGCCCCAGCATTTT. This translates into CASSYSTGGNQPQHF.

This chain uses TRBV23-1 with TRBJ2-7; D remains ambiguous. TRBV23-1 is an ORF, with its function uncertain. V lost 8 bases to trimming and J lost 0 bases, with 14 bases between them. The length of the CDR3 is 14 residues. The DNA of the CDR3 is TGCGCCAGCGGACCGCCGAGGAGCTCCTACGAGCAGTACTTC. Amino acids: CASGPPRSSYEQYF.

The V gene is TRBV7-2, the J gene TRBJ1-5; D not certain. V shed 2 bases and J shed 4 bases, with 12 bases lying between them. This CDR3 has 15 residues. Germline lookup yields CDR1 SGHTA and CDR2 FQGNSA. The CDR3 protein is CASSLTSGPNQPQHF. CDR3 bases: TGTGCCAGCAGCTTAACCAGCGGGCCGAATCAGCCCCAGCATTTT.